This TCR beta chain was found in a study of blood T cell repertoires in COVID-19. Study details: Sample material is recorded as cDNA or gDNA derived from T cells, B-cell-depleted T cells, or PBMCs.

This CDR3 region has 19 residues. Germline CDR1 reads SGHVT; CDR2 reads SQSDAQ. With 5 bases clipped from V and 6 bases from J, the junction kept 19 bases outside the gene matches. Per the authors' pipeline: Nucleated cell counts were estimated from reference gene primer amplification. Sequenced by immunoSEQ multiplex PCR; TCRdb stores in-frame clones only, minus some. V and J calls and clone size are copied from that table; D and trimming were computed from the DNA. Among 100,000 or so clones listed, 90% to 95% were seen once. The gene calls are TRBV7-4 and TRBJ2-4, with 10 positions matching TRBD2. The sample was peripheral blood. This TCR came from a man aged 45-65 years with acute or convalescent COVID-19. The CDR3 protein is CASSPRREERGGDGNIQYF. CDR3 sequence (DNA): TGTGCCAGCAGCCCGCGCCGGGAGGAGCGGGGGGGGGATGGAAACATTCAGTACTTC.